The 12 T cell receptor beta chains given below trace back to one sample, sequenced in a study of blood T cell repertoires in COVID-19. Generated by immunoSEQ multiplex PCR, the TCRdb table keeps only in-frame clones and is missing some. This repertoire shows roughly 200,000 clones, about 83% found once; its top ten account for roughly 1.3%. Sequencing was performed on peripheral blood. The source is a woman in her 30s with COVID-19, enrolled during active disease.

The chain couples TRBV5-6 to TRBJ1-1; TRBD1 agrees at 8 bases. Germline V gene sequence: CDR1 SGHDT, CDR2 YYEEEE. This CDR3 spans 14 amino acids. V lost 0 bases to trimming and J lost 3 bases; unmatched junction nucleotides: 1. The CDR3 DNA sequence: TGTGCCAGCAGCTTGGAGGACAGGGACACTGAAGCTTTCTTT. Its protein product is CASSLEDRDTEAFF.

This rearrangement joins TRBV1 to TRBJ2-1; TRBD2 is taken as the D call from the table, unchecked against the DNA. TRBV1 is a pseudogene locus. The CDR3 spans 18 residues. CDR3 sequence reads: CTSSLGTSGGSSYNEQFF. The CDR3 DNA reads TGCACCAGCAGCCTCGGGACTAGCGGGGGGTCCTCCTACAATGAGCAGTTCTTC.

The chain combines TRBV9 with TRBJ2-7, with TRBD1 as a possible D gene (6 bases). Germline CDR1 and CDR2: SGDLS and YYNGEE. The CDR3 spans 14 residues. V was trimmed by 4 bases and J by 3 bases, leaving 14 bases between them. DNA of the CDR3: TGTGCCAGCAGCTTCGACAGGCGAGGCTACGAGCAGTACTTC. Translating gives CASSFDRRGYEQYF.

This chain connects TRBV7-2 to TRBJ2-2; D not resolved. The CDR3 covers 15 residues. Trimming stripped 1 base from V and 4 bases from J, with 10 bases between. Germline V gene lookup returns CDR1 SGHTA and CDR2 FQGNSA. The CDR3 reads CASSLDSPGTGELFF. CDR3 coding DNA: TGTGCCAGCAGCTTAGACAGCCCCGGCACCGGGGAGCTGTTTTTT. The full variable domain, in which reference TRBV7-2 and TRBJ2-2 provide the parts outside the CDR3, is GAGVSQSPSNKVTEKGKDVELRCDPISGHTALYWYRQSLGQGLEFLIYFQGNSAPDKSGLPSDRFSAERTGGSVSTLTIQRTQQEDSAVYLCASSLDSPGTGELFFGEGSRLTVL.

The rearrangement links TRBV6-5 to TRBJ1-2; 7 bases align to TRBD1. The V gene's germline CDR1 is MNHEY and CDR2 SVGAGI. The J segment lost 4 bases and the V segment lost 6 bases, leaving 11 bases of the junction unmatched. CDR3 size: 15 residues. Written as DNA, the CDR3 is TGTGCCAGCAGGGACGGGCAGGGGGTTGTCTATGGCTACACCTTC. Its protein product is CASRDGQGVVYGYTF.

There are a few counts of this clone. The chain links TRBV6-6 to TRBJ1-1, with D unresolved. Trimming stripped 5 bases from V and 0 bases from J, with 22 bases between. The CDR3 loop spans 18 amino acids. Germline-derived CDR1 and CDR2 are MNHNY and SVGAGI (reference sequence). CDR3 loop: CASSPTPTTIGLNTEAFF. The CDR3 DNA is TGTGCCAGCAGTCCTACCCCGACAACGATCGGTCTGAACACTGAAGCTTTCTTT.

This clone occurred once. The CDR3 loop reads CASSNRDRYEQYF. Written as DNA, the CDR3 is TGTGCCAGCAGCAACAGGGATCGCTACGAGCAGTACTTC. The chain carries TRBV7-9 and TRBJ2-7; tentatively, D is TRBD1 (6 bases). V shed 5 bases and J shed 3 bases, with 11 bases lying between them. Germline-derived CDR1 and CDR2 are SEHNR and FQNEAQ (reference sequence). This CDR3 contains 13 residues.

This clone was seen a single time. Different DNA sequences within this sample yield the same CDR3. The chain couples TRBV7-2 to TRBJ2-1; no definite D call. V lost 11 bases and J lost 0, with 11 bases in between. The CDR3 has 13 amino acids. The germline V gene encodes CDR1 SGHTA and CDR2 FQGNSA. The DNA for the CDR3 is TGTGCCTCATCCGGTAGCTCCTACAATGAGCAGTTCTTC. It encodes CASSGSSYNEQFF.

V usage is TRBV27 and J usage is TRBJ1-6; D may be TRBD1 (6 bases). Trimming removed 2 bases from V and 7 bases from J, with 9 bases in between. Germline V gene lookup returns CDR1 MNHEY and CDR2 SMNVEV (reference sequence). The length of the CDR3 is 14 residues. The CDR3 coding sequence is TGTGCCAGCAGTTTACCAGGGGCGAATTCACCCCTCCACTTT. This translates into CASSLPGANSPLHF.

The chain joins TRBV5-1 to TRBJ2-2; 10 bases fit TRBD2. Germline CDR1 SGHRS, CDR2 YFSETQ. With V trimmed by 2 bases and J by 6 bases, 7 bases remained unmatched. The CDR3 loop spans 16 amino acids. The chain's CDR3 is CASSFKSGRAAGELFF. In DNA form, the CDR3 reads TGCGCCAGCAGCTTTAAAAGCGGGAGGGCCGCCGGGGAGCTGTTTTTT.

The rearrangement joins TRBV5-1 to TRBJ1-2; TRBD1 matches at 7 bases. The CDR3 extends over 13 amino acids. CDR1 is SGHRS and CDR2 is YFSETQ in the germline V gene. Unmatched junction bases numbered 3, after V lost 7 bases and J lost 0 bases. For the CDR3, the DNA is TGCGCCAGCGCCGGGACAGCTAACTATGGCTACACCTTC. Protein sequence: CASAGTANYGYTF.

For the CDR3, the DNA is TGTGCCAGCAGTGCCCTCTACGAGCAGTACTTC. As protein: CASSALYEQYF. This chain uses TRBV2 with TRBJ2-7; unclear D gene. Germline-derived CDR1 and CDR2 are SNHLY and FYNNEI. Trimming left V 4 bases short and J 3 bases short, with 4 bases between. The CDR3 totals 11 residues.